This T cell receptor (beta chain) was observed in a study of cytomegalovirus exposure and HLA in healthy donors. Study results and limitations: Analyses of presence/absence relied on an assumption of roughly uniform sequencing depth across donors.

The PCR had 60 Vbeta and 13 Jbeta primers. TCRdb's copy holds only in-frame clones and misses some; the assay was immunoSEQ multiplex PCR. Of about 89,000 clones in the sample, around 77% were seen once. V lost 5 bases to trimming and J lost 5 bases, with 18 bases between them. CDR1 is SEHNR and CDR2 is FQNEAQ in the germline V gene (reference sequence). This CDR3 comprises 15 residues. Points on this clone: Its antigen is as yet unknown.

The chain recombines TRBV7-9 with TRBJ1-1; tentatively, D is TRBD1 (6 bases). This clonotype was sampled from a man in his thirties or forties in good health and CMV-seronegative. Specimen: PBMCs. CDR3 loop: CASSPPGHQGTEAFF. The CDR3 nucleotides are TGTGCCAGCAGCCCCCCGGGACACCAAGGGACTGAAGCTTTCTTT. Combining the CDR3 with reference TRBV7-9 and TRBJ1-1 gives the whole variable domain DTGVSQNPRHKITKRGQNVTFRCDPISEHNRLYWYRQTLGQGPEFLTYFQNEAQLEKSRLLSDRFSAERPKGSFSTLEIQRTEQGDSAMYLCASSPPGHQGTEAFFGQGTRLTVV.